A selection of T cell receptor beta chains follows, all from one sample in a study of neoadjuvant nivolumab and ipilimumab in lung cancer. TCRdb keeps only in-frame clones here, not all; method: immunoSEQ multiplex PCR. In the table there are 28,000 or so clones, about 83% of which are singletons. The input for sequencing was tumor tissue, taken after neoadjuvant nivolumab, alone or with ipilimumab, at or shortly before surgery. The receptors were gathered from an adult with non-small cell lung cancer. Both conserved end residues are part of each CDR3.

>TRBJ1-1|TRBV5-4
CASSGAGGMNTEAFF
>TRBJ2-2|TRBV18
CASSPKLSAGELFF
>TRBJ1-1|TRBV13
CASSSALQGGSTEAFF
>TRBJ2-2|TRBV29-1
CSVKQGNTGELFF
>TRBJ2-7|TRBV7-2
CASSLKEYEQYF
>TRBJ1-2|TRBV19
CASSIDLLAADGYTF
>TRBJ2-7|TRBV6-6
CASSQERGGYEQYF
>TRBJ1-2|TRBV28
CASTRFFDYGYTF
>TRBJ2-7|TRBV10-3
CAVRGRSDTGTYEQYF
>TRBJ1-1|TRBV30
CAWSVQGLEAFF
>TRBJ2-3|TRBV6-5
CASSYSDRGLGDTQYF
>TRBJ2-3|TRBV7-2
CASAKAGSTDTQYF
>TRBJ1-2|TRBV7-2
CASSLGRGPEGYTF
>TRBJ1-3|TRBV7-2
CASSLGRAGSGNTIYF
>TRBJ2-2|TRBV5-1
CASRARTGAGELFF
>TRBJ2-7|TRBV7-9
CASTLAGDYYEQYF
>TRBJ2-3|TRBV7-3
CASGLATDTQYF
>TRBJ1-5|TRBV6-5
CASSPLLPVQPQHF
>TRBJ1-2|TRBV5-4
CASSLTGYYTF
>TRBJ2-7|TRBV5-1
CASSPSGAGGLSYEQYF
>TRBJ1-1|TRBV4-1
CASSQGGGHMNTEAFF
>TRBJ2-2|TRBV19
CASSRTGVYSGELFF
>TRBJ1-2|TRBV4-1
CASSQGGGTGVGYTF
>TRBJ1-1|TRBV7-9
CASSFSTNTEAFF
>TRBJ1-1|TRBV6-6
CASSQRQQSDTEAFF
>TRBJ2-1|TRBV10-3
CAISSTSGGRSYNEQFF
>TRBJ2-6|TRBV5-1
CASSLKSSGANVLTF
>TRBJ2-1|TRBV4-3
CASSQDRSRGAYNEQFF
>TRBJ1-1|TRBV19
CASSLGYRLNTEAFF
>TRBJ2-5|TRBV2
CASRDGEETQYF
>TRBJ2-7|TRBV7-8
CASRFRDEQYF
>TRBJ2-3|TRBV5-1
CASSLGDSFTDTQYF
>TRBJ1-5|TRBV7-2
CASSQTASNQPQHF
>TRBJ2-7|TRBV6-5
CASSQSRVEQYF
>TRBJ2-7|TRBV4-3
CASSQGLGVMDEQYF
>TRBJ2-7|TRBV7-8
CASSLEGQGFHEQYF
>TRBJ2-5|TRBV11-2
CASTKGRASPLETQYF
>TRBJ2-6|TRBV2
CASSTRTGANVLTF
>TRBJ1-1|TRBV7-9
CASSLPPRLGLNTEAFF
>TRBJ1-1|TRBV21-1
CASSKDDYEAFF
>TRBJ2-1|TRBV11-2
CASSLDLAGHYNEQFF
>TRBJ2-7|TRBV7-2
CASSLVVGTYEQYF
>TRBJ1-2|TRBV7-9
CASSLAGGAGYTF
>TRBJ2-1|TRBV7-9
CASSLPGQSSGEQFF
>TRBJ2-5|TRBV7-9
CASSVRDSQETQYF
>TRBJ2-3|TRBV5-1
CASSPGSTDTQYF
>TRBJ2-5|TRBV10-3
CAISDGQGTEETQYF
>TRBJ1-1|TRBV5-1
CASSSNGGMNTEAFF
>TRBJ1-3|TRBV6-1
CASSEEGGAGNTIYF
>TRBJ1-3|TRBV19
CASSIGTVQNTIYF
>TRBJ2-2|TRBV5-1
CASSGGTGTGELFF
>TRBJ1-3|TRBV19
CASSWGGPGNTIYF
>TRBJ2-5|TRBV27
CASSLLGKSQETQYF
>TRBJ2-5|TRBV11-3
CASNPFTLAGVETQYF
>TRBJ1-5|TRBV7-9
CASSKVNQPQHF
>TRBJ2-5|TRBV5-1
CASSLDLREGVETQYF
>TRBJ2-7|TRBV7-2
CASSSQGYEQYF
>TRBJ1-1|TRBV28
CASSFAGTANTEAFF
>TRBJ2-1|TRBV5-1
CASSLGINEQFF